This entry features one T cell receptor (beta chain) sequence. Its matching antigen is unknown. This record belongs to a study of vaccination and CD4 T cells after COVID-19. Findings of the study overall: Spike mono-reactivity was found in 304 of the 307 vaccine-specific clones identified in convalescent patients.

Sequencing of DNA taken from cultured CD4+ T cells relied on the Oncomine TCR Beta short-read assay. TCRdb passed the PCR reads through MiXCR, listing each CDR3 protein once. The sample records tens of thousands of distinct CDR3 sequences, about 43% being singletons. Treatment of the sample: roughly nine-day PBMC culture with coronavirus spike peptide pools or control peptides (ViraFEST assay). Fresh IL-2 medium was used to replace half of the medium on days 3 and 7. V lost 3 bases and J lost 5, with 5 bases in between. Germline lookup yields CDR1 SGHNT and CDR2 YENEEA. This CDR3 is built from 11 residues.

The sequence came from a human donor who had recovered from COVID-19. Sequencing was performed on CD4+ T cells from blood, cultured in vitro, taken after SARS-CoV-2 vaccination. The V call is TRBV11-3, the J call TRBJ2-7, with no clear D. This CDR3 is CASSFGNEQYF. The DNA of the CDR3 is TGTGCCAGCAGCTTCGGAAACGAGCAGTACTTC. Full variable domain (rest looked up from reference TRBV11-3 and TRBJ2-7): EAGVVQSPRYKIIEKKQPVAFWCNPISGHNTLYWYLQNLGQGPELLIRYENEEAVDDSQLPKDRFSAERLKGVDSTLKIQPAELGDSAVYLCASSFGNEQYFGPGTRLTVT.